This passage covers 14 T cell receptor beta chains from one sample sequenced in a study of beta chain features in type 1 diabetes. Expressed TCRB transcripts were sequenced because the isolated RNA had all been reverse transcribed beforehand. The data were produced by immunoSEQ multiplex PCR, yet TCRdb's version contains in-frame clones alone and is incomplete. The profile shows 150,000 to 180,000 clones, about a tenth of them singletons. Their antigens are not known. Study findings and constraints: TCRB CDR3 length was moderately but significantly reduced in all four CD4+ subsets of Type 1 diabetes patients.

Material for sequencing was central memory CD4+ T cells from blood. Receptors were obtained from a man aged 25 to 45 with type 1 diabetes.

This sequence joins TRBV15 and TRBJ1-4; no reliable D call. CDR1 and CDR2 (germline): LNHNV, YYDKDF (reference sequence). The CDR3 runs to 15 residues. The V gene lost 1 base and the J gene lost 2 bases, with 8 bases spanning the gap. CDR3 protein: CATSRAPGTNEKLFF. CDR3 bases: TGTGCCACCAGCAGAGCTCCGGGGACTAATGAAAAACTGTTTTTT.

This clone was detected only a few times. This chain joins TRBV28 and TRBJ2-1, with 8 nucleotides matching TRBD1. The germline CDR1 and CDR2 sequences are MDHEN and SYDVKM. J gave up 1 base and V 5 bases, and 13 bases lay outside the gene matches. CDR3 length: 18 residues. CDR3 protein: CASSASSTGGWSYNEQFF. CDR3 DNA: TGTGCCAGCAGTGCATCGAGCACAGGGGGTTGGTCCTACAATGAGCAGTTCTTC.

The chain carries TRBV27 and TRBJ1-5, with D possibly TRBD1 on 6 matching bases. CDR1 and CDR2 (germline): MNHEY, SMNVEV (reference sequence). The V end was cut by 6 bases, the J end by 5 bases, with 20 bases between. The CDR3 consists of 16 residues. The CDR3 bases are TGTGCCAGCAGACAGACCCAGGGGACCTACGATCAGCCCCAGCATTTT. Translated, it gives CASRQTQGTYDQPQHF.

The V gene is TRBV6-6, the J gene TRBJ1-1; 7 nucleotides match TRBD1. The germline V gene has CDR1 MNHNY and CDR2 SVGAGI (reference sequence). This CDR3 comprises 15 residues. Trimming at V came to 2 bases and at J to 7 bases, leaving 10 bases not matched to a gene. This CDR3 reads CASSYGQGTDLEAFF. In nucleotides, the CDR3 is TGTGCCAGCAGTTACGGGCAAGGGACAGACCTTGAAGCTTTCTTT.

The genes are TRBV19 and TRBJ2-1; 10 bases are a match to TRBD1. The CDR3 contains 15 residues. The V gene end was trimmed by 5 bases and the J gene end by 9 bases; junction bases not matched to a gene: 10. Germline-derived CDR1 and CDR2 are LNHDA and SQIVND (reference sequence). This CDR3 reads CASSWTGGEIGEQFF. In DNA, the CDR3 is TGTGCCAGTAGTTGGACAGGGGGGGAGATTGGTGAGCAGTTCTTC.

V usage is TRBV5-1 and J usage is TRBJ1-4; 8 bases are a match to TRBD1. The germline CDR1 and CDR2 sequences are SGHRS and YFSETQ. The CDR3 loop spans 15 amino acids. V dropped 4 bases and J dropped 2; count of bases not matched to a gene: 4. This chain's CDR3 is CASSGQGGTNEKLFF. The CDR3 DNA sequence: TGCGCCAGCAGCGGACAGGGAGGGACTAATGAAAAACTGTTTTTT.

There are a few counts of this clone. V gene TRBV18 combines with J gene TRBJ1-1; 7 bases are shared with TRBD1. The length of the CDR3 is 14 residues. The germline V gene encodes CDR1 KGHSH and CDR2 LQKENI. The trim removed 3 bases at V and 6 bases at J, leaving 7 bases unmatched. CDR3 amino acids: CASSPDRPGAEAFF. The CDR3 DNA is TGTGCCAGCTCACCGGACAGGCCCGGGGCTGAAGCTTTCTTT.

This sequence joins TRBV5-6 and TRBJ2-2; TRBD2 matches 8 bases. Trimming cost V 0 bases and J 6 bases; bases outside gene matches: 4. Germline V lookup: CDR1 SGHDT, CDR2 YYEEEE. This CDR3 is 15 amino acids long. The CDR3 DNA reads TGTGCCAGCAGCTTGGCCAGGGGACTAGCCGGGGAGCTGTTTTTT. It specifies CASSLARGLAGELFF.

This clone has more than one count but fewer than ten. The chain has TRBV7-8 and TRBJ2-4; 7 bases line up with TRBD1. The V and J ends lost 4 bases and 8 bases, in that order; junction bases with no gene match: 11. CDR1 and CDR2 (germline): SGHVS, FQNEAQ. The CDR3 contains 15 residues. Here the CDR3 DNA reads TGTGCCAGCAGCTCACTTACAGGGGTGGGGTACATTCAGTACTTC. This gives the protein CASSSLTGVGYIQYF.

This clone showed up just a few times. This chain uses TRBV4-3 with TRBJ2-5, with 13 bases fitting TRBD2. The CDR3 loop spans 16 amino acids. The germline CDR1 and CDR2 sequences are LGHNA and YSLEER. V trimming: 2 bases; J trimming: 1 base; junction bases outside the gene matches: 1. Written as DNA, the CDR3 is TGCGCCAGCAGCCAAAGACTAGCGGGAGGCCAAGAGACCCAGTACTTC. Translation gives CASSQRLAGGQETQYF.

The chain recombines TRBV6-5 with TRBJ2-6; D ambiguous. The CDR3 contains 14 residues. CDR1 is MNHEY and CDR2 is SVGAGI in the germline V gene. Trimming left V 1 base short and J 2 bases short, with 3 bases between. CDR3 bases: TGTGCCAGCAGTTACTTCGCTGGGGCCAACGTCCTGACTTTC. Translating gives CASSYFAGANVLTF.

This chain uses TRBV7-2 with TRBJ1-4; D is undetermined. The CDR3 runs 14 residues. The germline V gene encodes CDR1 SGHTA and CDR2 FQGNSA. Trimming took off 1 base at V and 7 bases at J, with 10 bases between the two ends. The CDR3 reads CASSLVHTVEKLFF. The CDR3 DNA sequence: TGTGCCAGCAGCTTAGTACATACAGTTGAAAAACTGTTTTTT.

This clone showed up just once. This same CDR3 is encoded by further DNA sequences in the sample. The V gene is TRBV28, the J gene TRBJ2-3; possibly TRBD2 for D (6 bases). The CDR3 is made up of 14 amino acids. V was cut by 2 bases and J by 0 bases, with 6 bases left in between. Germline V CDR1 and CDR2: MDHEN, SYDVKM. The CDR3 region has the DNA TGTGCCAGCAGTTTAGGAGGGAGCACAGATACGCAGTATTTT. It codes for CASSLGGSTDTQYF.

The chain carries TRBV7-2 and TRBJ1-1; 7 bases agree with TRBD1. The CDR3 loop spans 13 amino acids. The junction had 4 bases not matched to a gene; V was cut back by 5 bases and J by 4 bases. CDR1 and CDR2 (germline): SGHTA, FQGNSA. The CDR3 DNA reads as TGTGCCAGCAGCCTTCGACAGGGCACTGAAGCTTTCTTT. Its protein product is CASSLRQGTEAFF.